This TCR beta chain was sequenced for a study of vaccination and CD4 T cells after COVID-19. This clonotype was detected a few times. Its cognate antigen is unknown. Study-wide findings and caveats: The study found that a median approximately 86% of reactive clones in convalescent patients appeared only post-vaccination.

TCRdb reprocessed the PCR reads with MiXCR, giving one entry per CDR3 protein. The profile covers fewer than 20,000 distinct CDR3 sequences, with about three fifths appearing a single time and approximately 1.2% taken by the ten largest. This TCR was recovered from a human donor who had recovered from COVID-19. The sequenced sample was CD4+ T cells from blood, obtained after SARS-CoV-2 vaccination.

The CDR3 DNA reads TGTGCCAGCAGTTGGGGGTGGGGCAGCAATCAGCCCCAGCATTTT. This codes for CASSWGWGSNQPQHF. This chain connects TRBV12-3 or TRBV12-4 to TRBJ1-5; a weak D match, TRBD1 (5 bases). Between the trimmed V and J ends, which lost 4 bases and 1 base, there was a span of 11 bases. The CDR3 totals 15 residues.